The 27 T cell receptor beta chains below all came from one sample that was sequenced in a study of response to subunit inactivated influenza vaccine. TCRdb independently ran MiXCR on the RT-PCR reads; one entry per CDR3 protein. The sample yields around 190,000 distinct CDR3 sequences, 7.5% to 10% seen once. The sample here was non-naive T cells sorted from PBMCs, taken on the day of vaccination. The source of these receptors is a man in his forties or fifties who received an inactivated influenza vaccine.

This clonotype was detected ten times or more. The genes are TRBV29-1 and TRBJ1-1; weak D call: TRBD1 (6 bases). The length of the CDR3 is 14 residues. The V gene's germline CDR1 is SQVTM and CDR2 ANQGSEA. The germline V and J ends were trimmed by 1 base and 0 bases, with 9 bases remaining between them. CDR3 in amino acids: CSVEVGTLNTEAFF. In DNA form, the CDR3 reads TGCAGCGTTGAAGTGGGGACACTGAACACTGAAGCTTTCTTT. The variable domain in full, completed from reference TRBV29-1 and TRBJ1-1, reads SAVISQKPSRDICQRGTSLTIQCQVDSQVTMMFWYRQQPGQSLTLIATANQGSEATYESGFVIDKFPISRPNLTFSTLTVSNMSPEDSSIYLCSVEVGTLNTEAFFGQGTRLTVV.

Comment on this clonotype: A read error may account for a junction end that differs from germline. This chain links TRBV5-4 with TRBJ2-2; possibly TRBD2 for D (5 bases). Germline-derived CDR1 and CDR2 are SGHNT and YYREEE (reference sequence). The CDR3 consists of 12 residues. The CDR3 here is CASSLETGDLFF. In nucleotides, the CDR3 is TGTGCCAGCAGCTTGGAAACCGGGGATCTGTTTTTT. The full variable domain, its missing parts supplied by reference TRBV5-4 and TRBJ2-2, is ETGVTQSPTHLIKTRGQQVTLRCSSQSGHNTVSWYQQALGQGPQFIFQYYREEENGRGNFPPRFSGLQFPNYSSELNVNALELDDSALYLCASSLETGDLFFGEGSRLTVL.

A few counts support this clonotype. The chain links TRBV4-3 to TRBJ2-1; 7 bases fit TRBD1. Germline CDR1 LGHNA, CDR2 YSLEER. After removal of 1 base from V and 9 bases from J, the junction contained 12 bases not matched to a gene. CDR3 size: 16 residues. CDR3: CASSQASQGVDSEQFF. The CDR3 bases are TGCGCCAGCAGCCAAGCGAGCCAGGGGGTTGATTCTGAGCAGTTCTTC.

This clonotype was detected only a few times. The genes are TRBV12-3 or TRBV12-4 and TRBJ2-2; D ambiguous. The V end lost 2 bases, the J end lost 5 bases, and 12 bases lay between the germline ends. This CDR3 is 15 amino acids long. The CDR3 reads CASSLRVGATGELFF. CDR3 bases: TGTGCCAGCAGTTTAAGGGTCGGAGCAACCGGGGAGCTGTTTTTT.

This clonotype has ten or more counts. The chain recombines TRBV4-2 with TRBJ2-1; the match to TRBD2 covers 7 bases. Trimming removed 4 bases from V and 4 bases from J; junction bases left unmatched: 7. This CDR3 region has 15 residues. The germline V gene encodes CDR1 LGHNA and CDR2 YNFKEQ. The CDR3 loop is CASSPERGLYNEQFF. CDR3 DNA sequence: TGTGCCAGCAGCCCCGAGCGGGGACTATACAATGAGCAGTTCTTC.

The CDR3: CASSLDSGGRAPSYNEQFF. CDR3 DNA: TGTGCCAGCAGTTTAGACTCGGGCGGGCGGGCGCCGTCCTACAATGAGCAGTTCTTC. The V call is TRBV28, the J call TRBJ2-1, with D possibly matching TRBD2 (5 bases). With 2 bases removed from V and 1 base from J, the gap between germline ends came to 21 bases. The germline V gene has CDR1 MDHEN and CDR2 SYDVKM. This CDR3 is 19 amino acids long.

The chain employs TRBV15 and TRBJ2-2; 9 nucleotides match TRBD1. Trimming cost V 4 bases and J 5 bases; bases outside gene matches: 8. The CDR3 totals 16 residues. Looked up from germline, CDR1 is LNHNV and CDR2 is YYDKDF (reference sequence). This chain's CDR3 is CATSTFRDRVTGELFF. The CDR3 nucleotides read TGTGCCACCAGCACTTTCCGGGACAGGGTAACCGGGGAGCTGTTTTTT.

This clonotype was seen at least ten times. The chain is built from TRBV10-3 and TRBJ2-3; 8 bases align to TRBD1. The V gene's germline CDR1 is ENHRY and CDR2 SYGVKD. The CDR3 sequence is 12 residues long. V shed 5 bases, J shed 6 bases, and the junction held 1 base outside the gene matches. The chain's CDR3 is CAISRQGDTQYF. Here the CDR3 DNA reads TGTGCCATCAGTAGACAGGGGGATACGCAGTATTTT.

This clonotype was observed at least ten times. The chain is built from TRBV20-1 and TRBJ2-3; 8 nucleotides match TRBD1. This CDR3 spans 15 amino acids. The trim removed 0 bases at V and 4 bases at J, leaving 6 bases unmatched. Germline V gene data show CDR1 as DFQATT and CDR2 as SNEGSKA (reference sequence). CDR3 bases: TGCAGTGCTAGAGATGCCAGGGGGCAAGCAGATACGCAGTATTTT. It translates to CSARDARGQADTQYF.

This clonotype showed up many times. In DNA, the CDR3 is TGCGCCAGCAGCCAAGTTGACAGGGTGACATACAATGAGCAGTTCTTC. It encodes CASSQVDRVTYNEQFF. The chain recombines TRBV4-1 with TRBJ2-1; 7 bases match TRBD1. CDR3 length: 16 residues. Trimming took 1 base from V and 4 from J; bases not matched to a gene: 7. The germline CDR1 and CDR2 sequences are MGHRA and YSYEKL.

This sequence joins TRBV7-9 and TRBJ2-5; 7 nucleotides match TRBD2. Germline values: CDR1 SEHNR, CDR2 FQNEAQ (reference sequence). V was clipped by 5 bases and J by 3 bases; unmatched bases: 6. The CDR3 has 14 residues. This CDR3 is CASSLRDYEETQYF. CDR3 DNA sequence: TGTGCCAGCAGCCTCCGGGACTACGAAGAGACCCAGTACTTC.

This clonotype was counted a few times. The chain recombines TRBV6-1 with TRBJ2-7; 7 nucleotides line up with TRBD2. The V gene end was trimmed by 9 bases and the J gene end by 2 bases; junction bases not matched to a gene: 10. Germline V gene lookup returns CDR1 MNHNS and CDR2 SASEGT. The CDR3 has 14 amino acids. The CDR3 nucleotides are TGTGCCAGTGCCACCGGCGGGGGAACCTACGAGCAGTACTTC. Its translation: CASATGGGTYEQYF.

This clonotype was counted only a few times. V gene TRBV28 combines with J gene TRBJ2-7; D is unclear. CDR1 and CDR2 (germline): MDHEN, SYDVKM. The CDR3 contains 14 residues. The V and J ends lost 3 bases and 0 bases respectively, with 9 bases between them. CDR3 DNA sequence: TGTGCCAGCAGTTTGCGTCCCAACTCCTACGAGCAGTACTTC. Residues: CASSLRPNSYEQYF.

This rearrangement joins TRBV15 to TRBJ1-1, with D unresolved. The CDR3 is 13 amino acids. Germline CDR1 LNHNV, CDR2 YYDKDF (reference sequence). V lost 3 bases and J 0 bases, leaving 5 bases between the germline ends. DNA of the CDR3: TGTGCCACCAGCAGCGACATGAACACTGAAGCTTTCTTT. This codes for CATSSDMNTEAFF. Filled out from reference TRBV15 and TRBJ1-1, the complete variable domain reads DAMVIQNPRYQVTQFGKPVTLSCSQTLNHNVMYWYQQKSSQAPKLLFHYYDKDFNNEADTPDNFQSRRPNTSFCFLDIRSPGLGDTAMYLCATSSDMNTEAFFGQGTRLTVV.

This clonotype was counted between two and nine times. The chain employs TRBV6-2 or TRBV6-3 and TRBJ1-1, with 8 bases aligning to TRBD1. Germline values: CDR1 MNHEY, CDR2 SVGEGT. V trimming: 6 bases; J trimming: 1 base; junction bases outside the gene matches: 1. The CDR3 loop spans 13 amino acids. The CDR3 coding sequence is TGTGCCAGCAGCGACAGGGGGAACACTGAAGCTTTCTTT. Encoded protein: CASSDRGNTEAFF.

This clonotype appeared many times. This chain uses TRBV7-9 with TRBJ2-3; D ambiguous. Germline loops: CDR1 SEHNR, CDR2 FQNEAQ (reference sequence). Trimming cost V 5 bases and J 4 bases, with 16 bases left between them. This CDR3 contains 15 residues. DNA of the CDR3: TGTGCCAGCAGCCAGCGATTCGGTCAGGCAGATACGCAGTATTTT. It translates to CASSQRFGQADTQYF.

The chain carries TRBV2 and TRBJ1-4; D not resolved. The CDR3 extends over 14 amino acids. Germline V gives CDR1 SNHLY, CDR2 FYNNEI. Between the trimmed V and J ends, which lost 2 bases and 4 bases, there was a span of 8 bases. Here the CDR3 DNA reads TGTGCCAGCAGTGAAAACACCTTTAATGAAAAACTGTTTTTT. Its protein product is CASSENTFNEKLFF.

The table lists this clonotype with a few counts. This sequence joins TRBV5-1 and TRBJ2-3, with no clear D. From germline, CDR1 is SGHRS and CDR2 YFSETQ. The CDR3 has 15 residues. Deletions cut 0 bases from V and 5 bases from J, with 13 bases between. The CDR3 DNA follows: TGCGCCAGCAGCTTGGGGGCCCAACAGAGAGATACGCAGTATTTT. As protein: CASSLGAQQRDTQYF.

There are many counts of this clonotype. The chain combines TRBV7-2 with TRBJ2-7; 9 bases match TRBD1. CDR1 and CDR2 from the germline V gene are SGHTA and FQGNSA. After removal of 4 bases from V and 5 bases from J, the junction contained 15 bases not matched to a gene. The CDR3 contains 17 residues. This CDR3 reads CASSSLGGPGQGHEQYF. The CDR3 bases are TGTGCCAGCAGCTCCCTGGGAGGCCCGGGACAGGGACACGAGCAGTACTTC.

This clonotype was counted only a few times. V is TRBV6-5 and J is TRBJ1-6, with 11 bases lining up with TRBD1. This CDR3 is 12 amino acids long. V shed 8 bases, J shed 11 bases, and the junction held 2 bases outside the gene matches. The V gene's germline CDR1 is MNHEY and CDR2 SVGAGI. In DNA form, the CDR3 reads TGTGCCAGCCGGACAGGGGGCACACCCCTCCACTTT. Its protein is CASRTGGTPLHF.

The sample holds one count of this clonotype. The chain employs TRBV27 and TRBJ1-6; 8 bases match TRBD1. Germline V gene data show CDR1 as MNHEY and CDR2 as SMNVEV (reference sequence). J lost 6 bases, V lost 5 bases, and 3 bases had no gene match. This CDR3 is 14 amino acids long. The CDR3, as DNA: TGTGCCAGCAGTCGACAGGGGAGTAATTCACCCCTCCACTTT. Its protein is CASSRQGSNSPLHF.

This clonotype has only a few counts. The chain combines TRBV24-1 with TRBJ2-3, with TRBD1 matching over 8 bases. V was pared by 10 bases and J by 0 bases, with 11 bases of the junction left unmatched. The CDR3 covers 16 residues. The germline V gene encodes CDR1 KGHDR and CDR2 SFDVKD. CDR3 coding DNA: TGTGCCACTAGGGACAGGCTTTTCGGAAGCACAGATACGCAGTATTTT. This codes for CATRDRLFGSTDTQYF.

The gene calls are TRBV5-1 and TRBJ2-1, with no clear D. CDR1 and CDR2 (germline): SGHRS, YFSETQ. Between the trimmed V and J ends, which lost 3 bases and 6 bases, there was a span of 13 bases. The CDR3 runs 14 residues. CDR3 nucleotide sequence: TGCGCCAGCAGCTCCAGCCCCCAAGTCAATGAGCAGTTCTTC. The encoded protein is CASSSSPQVNEQFF.

V and J are TRBV27 and TRBJ2-7; D gene ambiguous. The CDR3 is 14 amino acids. The germline gives CDR1 MNHEY, CDR2 SMNVEV (reference sequence). The V end lost 5 bases, the J end lost 4 bases, and 15 bases lay between the germline ends. The CDR3 sequence: CASSAGRTTYEQYF. In nucleotides, the CDR3 is TGTGCCAGCAGTGCCGGTCGGACGACTTACGAGCAGTACTTC.

The CDR3, as DNA: TGTGCCAGCAGCCAAGATCGTTGGGCCAGAATAAATGAAAAACTGTTTTTT. It specifies CASSQDRWARINEKLFF. The chain has TRBV3-1 and TRBJ1-4; no clear D. V shed 0 bases and J shed 5 bases, with 16 bases lying between them. Germline V gene sequence: CDR1 LGHDT, CDR2 YNNKEL (reference sequence). CDR3 length equals 17 residues.

In this sample, this clonotype turned up a few times. The chain joins TRBV6-1 to TRBJ2-2; TRBD1 aligns across 7 bases. The CDR3 consists of 14 residues. Germline assignment: CDR1 MNHNS and CDR2 SASEGT. The trim removed 6 bases at V and 2 bases at J, leaving 3 bases unmatched. The CDR3 DNA sequence: TGTGCCAGCAGGGGGACAGAAAACACCGGGGAGCTGTTTTTT. As protein: CASRGTENTGELFF.

This chain links TRBV6-1 with TRBJ2-7, with D perhaps given as TRBD1 or TRBD2 (5 bases each). The V end was cut by 0 bases, the J end by 5 bases, with 14 bases between. From germline, CDR1 is MNHNS and CDR2 SASEGT. This CDR3 contains 15 residues. In DNA form, the CDR3 reads TGTGCCAGCAGTGAAGCCTACGCAGGGACCAACGAGCAGTACTTC. Translation: CASSEAYAGTNEQYF.